Below, 26 T cell receptor beta chains from the same sample are listed, as sequenced in a study of OX40 agonist ivuxolimab in advanced cancers. The protocol was immunoSEQ multiplex PCR, while the TCRdb copy is restricted to in-frame clones and leaves out a portion. Here the sample spans more than 50,000 clones, about 91% being singletons. The sample in question was CD4+ or CD8+ T cells sorted from blood, obtained in a trial of the OX40 agonist ivuxolimab. All receptors come from an adult with an advanced solid tumor such as melanoma, head and neck, liver or kidney cancer.

A note on this clone: This same CDR3 is encoded by further DNA sequences in the sample. The genes are TRBV6-1 and TRBJ2-7; 9 bases map to TRBD2. After removal of 4 bases from V and 4 bases from J, the junction contained 5 bases not matched to a gene. The CDR3 is 14 residues long. Germline V CDR1 and CDR2: MNHNS, SASEGT. The CDR3 DNA reads TGTGCCAGCAGTGCTGTAGCGGGAGCTTACGAGCAGTACTTC. Protein product: CASSAVAGAYEQYF.

The chain recombines TRBV13 with TRBJ2-7; 10 nucleotides agree with TRBD2. CDR3 size: 14 residues. With V trimmed by 0 bases and J by 6 bases, 2 bases remained unmatched. The V gene's germline CDR1 is PRHDT and CDR2 FYEKMQ (reference sequence). The CDR3 DNA sequence: TGTGCCAGCAGCTTAGGTAGCGGGGGGTTCGAGCAGTACTTC. Protein sequence: CASSLGSGGFEQYF. The full variable domain, rest sourced from reference TRBV13 and TRBJ2-7, is AAGVIQSPRHLIKEKRETATLKCYPIPRHDTVYWYQQGPGQDPQFLISFYEKMQSDKGSIPDRFSAQQFSDYHSELNMSSLELGDSALYFCASSLGSGGFEQYFGPGTRLTVT.

This clone was counted once. V is TRBV29-1 and J is TRBJ2-7; TRBD2 might be the D (6 bases). V lost 4 bases to trimming and J lost 3 bases, with 13 bases between them. The CDR3 sequence is 13 residues long. Germline V CDR1 and CDR2: SQVTM, ANQGSEA. The chain's CDR3 is CSVGRGMGYEQYF. For the CDR3, the DNA is TGCAGCGTTGGTCGGGGGATGGGCTACGAGCAGTACTTC.

This clone was detected only once. The chain couples TRBV4-1 to TRBJ1-2; D remains unclear. Germline CDR1 is MGHRA and CDR2 is YSYEKL. CDR3 length equals 14 residues. The V gene lost 4 bases and the J gene lost 2 bases, with 11 bases spanning the gap. This chain's CDR3 is CASSRDKLNYGYTF. Here the CDR3 DNA reads TGCGCCAGCAGCCGAGACAAGTTAAACTATGGCTACACCTTC.

The rearrangement joins TRBV9 to TRBJ2-5; D might be TRBD2 (6 bases). With 7 bases removed from V and 2 bases from J, the gap between germline ends came to 12 bases. This CDR3 region has 13 residues. Germline V CDR1 and CDR2: SGDLS, YYNGEE. CDR3 amino acids: CASGTSLQETQYF. The CDR3 DNA sequence: TGTGCCAGCGGCACTAGCCTACAAGAGACCCAGTACTTC.

The chain carries TRBV6-5 and TRBJ2-7; perhaps TRBD1 as D (6 bases). Trimming took off 5 bases at V and 1 base at J, with 12 bases between the two ends. The CDR3 is 14 residues long. Germline-derived CDR1 and CDR2 are MNHEY and SVGAGI. The CDR3, as DNA: TGTGCCAGCAGTACAGGGCCCTCTTCCTACGAGCAGTACTTC. It yields the protein CASSTGPSSYEQYF.

The sample holds one count of this clone. This chain joins TRBV6-1 and TRBJ2-7; D is unclear. Trimming pared 0 bases from V and 3 bases from J, leaving 9 bases between. Germline CDR1 is MNHNS and CDR2 is SASEGT. There are 14 residues in the CDR3. The CDR3 reads CASSEADGYYEQYF. The CDR3 nucleotides are TGTGCCAGCAGTGAAGCCGACGGATACTACGAGCAGTACTTC.

The chain couples TRBV28 to TRBJ2-7; 10 bases are a match to TRBD1. With V trimmed by 3 bases and J by 7 bases, 6 bases remained unmatched. CDR1 is MDHEN and CDR2 is SYDVKM in the germline V gene. This CDR3 contains 14 residues. The CDR3 DNA is TGTGCCAGCAGTTTCCGGGACAGGGGCTATGAGCAGTACTTC. Protein: CASSFRDRGYEQYF.

The chain is built from TRBV6-1 and TRBJ2-7; TRBD1 or TRBD2 may be the D gene (5 bases each). Germline CDR1 and CDR2: MNHNS and SASEGT. The CDR3 contains 16 residues. V lost 2 bases, J lost 2 bases, and 16 bases lay in between. CDR3 sequence: CASSERGPRHTYEQYF. The CDR3 DNA sequence: TGTGCCAGCAGTGAACGGGGACCCCGTCACACCTACGAGCAGTACTTC.

The chain has TRBV19 and TRBJ1-1, with D possibly TRBD1 on 5 matching bases. V was pared by 10 bases and J by 1 base, with 13 bases between. This CDR3 has 13 residues. Germline V CDR1 and CDR2: LNHDA, SQIVND (reference sequence). Here the CDR3 DNA reads TGTGCCACGGCAAGGGGTAGGAACACTGAAGCTTTCTTT. It yields the protein CATARGRNTEAFF.

The chain couples TRBV11-2 to TRBJ2-2; TRBD2 is a possible D gene (6 bases). Between the trimmed V and J ends, which lost 0 bases and 8 bases, there was a span of 13 bases. In germline, CDR1 is SGHAT, CDR2 FQNNGV. This CDR3 comprises 15 residues. The CDR3 spells CASSLDTGASGELFF. The DNA of the CDR3 is TGTGCCAGCAGCTTAGATACGGGAGCGTCGGGGGAGCTGTTTTTT. The entire variable domain, with the rest obtained from reference TRBV11-2 and TRBJ2-2, is as follows: EAGVAQSPRYKIIEKRQSVAFWCNPISGHATLYWYQQILGQGPKLLIQFQNNGVVDDSQLPKDRFSAERLKGVDSTLKIQPAKLEDSAVYLCASSLDTGASGELFFGEGSRLTVL.

The rearrangement links TRBV10-3 to TRBJ1-1; D remains ambiguous. The CDR3 is 14 residues long. Trimming stripped 3 bases from V and 3 bases from J, with 11 bases between. Germline V gene lookup returns CDR1 ENHRY and CDR2 SYGVKD. The CDR3 loop is CAISDPPGHTEAFF. The CDR3 bases are TGTGCCATCAGTGACCCCCCAGGTCACACTGAAGCTTTCTTT.

This chain uses TRBV2 with TRBJ2-7; no definite D call. Germline V lookup: CDR1 SNHLY, CDR2 FYNNEI. This CDR3 is built from 17 residues. V was trimmed by 4 bases and J by 0 bases, leaving 19 bases between them. Here the CDR3 DNA reads TGTGCCAGCAGTGTCGACCCGGAAAGCGCAAGCTCCTACGAGCAGTACTTC. Translated, it gives CASSVDPESASSYEQYF.

The chain is built from TRBV27 and TRBJ2-7, with 7 bases lining up with TRBD1. Trimming took 3 bases from V and 1 from J; bases not matched to a gene: 9. The CDR3 is made up of 16 amino acids. Germline V gene data show CDR1 as MNHEY and CDR2 as SMNVEV (reference sequence). CDR3 sequence reads: CASSFSGQVDSYEQYF. CDR3 in DNA: TGTGCCAGCAGTTTCTCAGGACAGGTCGATTCCTACGAGCAGTACTTC.

This clone was seen only once. V and J are TRBV27 and TRBJ2-7; a weak D match, TRBD2 (6 bases). This CDR3 has 15 residues. The V end was cut by 4 bases, the J end by 0 bases, with 13 bases between. CDR1 is MNHEY, CDR2 SMNVEV, per germline (reference sequence). The CDR3 DNA sequence: TGTGCCAGCAGTTGGGCGAACGGGGGCTCCTACGAGCAGTACTTC. Translating gives CASSWANGGSYEQYF.

The chain employs TRBV27 and TRBJ1-1, with D possibly matching TRBD1 (6 bases). The CDR3 runs 15 residues. The V end was cut by 5 bases, the J end by 5 bases, with 18 bases between. Germline lookup yields CDR1 MNHEY and CDR2 SMNVEV (reference sequence). As DNA, the CDR3 is TGTGCCAGCAGTGAAAATACAGGGAGGGGAACTGAAGCTTTCTTT. It encodes CASSENTGRGTEAFF.

The V call is TRBV5-6, the J call TRBJ1-1, with TRBD1 as a possible D gene (5 bases). The CDR3 loop spans 14 amino acids. The germline CDR1 and CDR2 sequences are SGHDT and YYEEEE. Trimming removed 3 bases from V and 4 bases from J, with 13 bases in between. CDR3 loop: CASSWGLRGTEAFF. The DNA for the CDR3 is TGTGCCAGCAGCTGGGGTCTAAGGGGCACTGAAGCTTTCTTT.

With regard to this clone: Additional DNA sequences in this sample encode the identical CDR3. The CDR3 DNA follows: TGTGCCAGCAGTTCGCCAGATACGCAGTATTTT. It is translated as CASSSPDTQYF. This rearrangement joins TRBV27 to TRBJ2-3; no clear D. Per the germline V gene, CDR1 is MNHEY and CDR2 is SMNVEV (reference sequence). V dropped 4 bases and J dropped 4 bases, with 3 bases sitting between them. The CDR3 sequence is 11 residues long.

The rearrangement uses TRBV5-8 and TRBJ1-5; D is perhaps TRBD1 (6 bases). Germline V gene data show CDR1 as SGHTS and CDR2 as YDEGEE. The CDR3 has 14 residues. Trimming removed 3 bases from V and 7 bases from J, with 14 bases in between. CDR3 amino acids: CASSYIQGTQPQHF. CDR3 nucleotide sequence: TGTGCCAGCAGCTATATACAGGGAACCCAGCCCCAGCATTTT.

There are a few counts of this clone. V gene TRBV19 combines with J gene TRBJ1-2, with D perhaps matching TRBD1 (5 bases). Per germline, CDR1 LNHDA and CDR2 SQIVND (reference sequence). CDR3 length: 14 amino acids. Trimming shortened V by 0 bases and J by 4 bases, and 9 bases separated the two germline ends. CDR3 bases: TGTGCCAGTAGTATAGATCAGGGCTTCTATGGCTACACCTTC. Protein product: CASSIDQGFYGYTF. The full variable domain, completed using reference TRBV19 and TRBJ1-2, is DGGITQSPKYLFRKEGQNVTLSCEQNLNHDAMYWYRQDPGQGLRLIYYSQIVNDFQKGDIAEGYSVSREKKESFPLTVTSAQKNPTAFYLCASSIDQGFYGYTFGSGTRLTVV.

The V gene is TRBV19, the J gene TRBJ1-1, with D hard to call. Germline CDR1 LNHDA, CDR2 SQIVND (reference sequence). The CDR3 has 16 amino acids. With 0 bases removed from V and 5 bases from J, the gap between germline ends came to 16 bases. The CDR3 DNA reads TGTGCCAGTAGTATAGACTTTCGAGAGGGCTGGACTGAAGCTTTCTTT. Translation gives CASSIDFREGWTEAFF.

For the CDR3, the DNA is TGTGCCAGCAGCCAAGAATACCCAAGTGCCTACGAGCAGTACTTC. Amino acid sequence: CASSQEYPSAYEQYF. The chain joins TRBV4-2 to TRBJ2-7; D is unclear. This CDR3 has 15 amino acids. The V end lost 0 bases, the J end lost 2 bases, and 11 bases lay between the germline ends. Germline V gives CDR1 LGHNA, CDR2 YNFKEQ.

J is TRBJ1-1 and V is TRBV2, with D possibly TRBD1 on 5 matching bases. The CDR3 consists of 13 residues. V dropped 4 bases and J dropped 1 base, with 7 bases sitting between them. Germline CDR1 SNHLY, CDR2 FYNNEI. This CDR3 is CASSVTGNTEAFF. CDR3 bases: TGTGCCAGCAGTGTAACAGGGAACACTGAAGCTTTCTTT.

This clone was seen a few times. The rearrangement joins TRBV7-9 to TRBJ2-1; 9 nucleotides align to TRBD2. The V gene's germline CDR1 is SEHNR and CDR2 FQNEAQ (reference sequence). The junction had 4 bases not matched to a gene; V was cut back by 4 bases and J by 3 bases. The CDR3 extends over 15 amino acids. This CDR3 reads CASSYISGGYNEQFF. CDR3 in DNA: TGTGCCAGCAGCTATATTAGCGGGGGCTACAATGAGCAGTTCTTC.

This clone was detected a few times. The chain couples TRBV6-5 to TRBJ1-4, with 8 nucleotides matching TRBD1. Germline-derived CDR1 and CDR2 are MNHEY and SVGAGI. J was trimmed by 6 bases and V by 6 bases; bases with no gene match: 3. The CDR3 has 13 amino acids. CDR3 region: CASRDRVHEKLFF. CDR3 nucleotides: TGTGCCAGCAGGGACAGGGTCCATGAAAAACTGTTTTTT.

The gene calls are TRBV29-1 and TRBJ2-7; D gene unclear. The germline V gene encodes CDR1 SQVTM and CDR2 ANQGSEA. This CDR3 is built from 12 residues. V was shortened by 4 bases and J by 4 bases, with 11 bases between the two germline ends. In nucleotides, the CDR3 is TGCAGCGTTGTTGGCAACCTTTACGAGCAGTACTTC. Its translation is CSVVGNLYEQYF.